The clone carrying this T cell receptor beta chain has more than one count but fewer than ten. The sample belongs to a study of T-cell memory formation after mild COVID-19. In germline, CDR1 is MGHRA, CDR2 YSYEKL. Trimming cost V 3 bases and J 4 bases, with 16 bases left between them. The CDR3 runs 16 residues. TCRdb fed the 5' RACE reads into MiXCR, producing one record per CDR3 protein. The repertoire includes roughly 110,000 distinct CDR3 sequences, around 12% of them detected once, and roughly 27% sits in the top ten. The chain links TRBV4-1 to TRBJ2-1, with a possible D match to TRBD1 (7 bases). The TCR comes from an adult woman who had mild COVID-19 (a few samples of this study predate the infection). Cell type and time point are not known. Sequencing was carried out using PBMCs or a T cell subset sorted from them (not recorded which). In DNA form, the CDR3 reads TGCGCCAGCAGCCAGGAACAGGGGACTCCTTACAATGAGCAGTTCTTC. Its protein product is CASSQEQGTPYNEQFF.